Listed below are T cell receptor beta chains from one sample, sequenced in a study of cytomegalovirus exposure and HLA in healthy donors. The data were produced by immunoSEQ multiplex PCR, yet TCRdb's version contains in-frame clones alone and is incomplete. The sample consists of 60,000 to 85,000 clones, about 80% of them appearing once. Sequencing was carried out using PBMCs. These receptors came from a man between 40 and 49 years old in good health and CMV-seronegative. The CDR3 runs from the conserved cysteine through the conserved F or W. Fields, in order: J gene, clone size, V gene, D gene, CDR3 protein, CDR3 DNA. A D gene is named only where the DNA matches it firmly. Clone size is not always given. Where it is, it says once, few, many or a class for expanded clones.

J gene: TRBJ1-4
clone size: NA
V gene: TRBV28
D gene: TRBD1
CDR3 protein: CASSTGQGRSEKLFF
CDR3 DNA: TGTGCCAGCAGTACGGGACAGGGACGAAGTGAAAAACTGTTTTTT

J gene: TRBJ2-7
clone size: NA
V gene: TRBV7-6
D gene: TRBD2
CDR3 protein: CASSALAGFFYEQYF
CDR3 DNA: TGTGCCAGCAGCGCCCTAGCGGGGTTTTTCTACGAGCAGTACTTC

J gene: TRBJ1-6
clone size: NA
V gene: TRBV6-1
D gene: NA
CDR3 protein: CASIRPGQYSPLHF
CDR3 DNA: TGTGCCAGCATCCGGCCAGGGCAGTATTCACCCCTCCACTTT

J gene: TRBJ2-3
clone size: NA
V gene: TRBV2
D gene: TRBD1
CDR3 protein: CASSRTGEVDTQYF
CDR3 DNA: TGTGCCAGCAGCCGGACAGGGGAAGTAGATACGCAGTATTTT

J gene: TRBJ2-5
clone size: NA
V gene: TRBV5-6
D gene: NA
CDR3 protein: CASSLATAYQETQYF
CDR3 DNA: TGTGCCAGCAGCTTGGCGACAGCGTACCAAGAGACCCAGTACTTC

J gene: TRBJ2-1
clone size: NA
V gene: TRBV7-9
D gene: TRBD2
CDR3 protein: CASSQGRGGSYNEQFF
CDR3 DNA: TGTGCCAGCAGCCAGGGGCGGGGGGGCTCCTACAATGAGCAGTTCTTC

J gene: TRBJ1-4
clone size: NA
V gene: TRBV7-9
D gene: TRBD1
CDR3 protein: CSSSLRTGITPNEKLFF
CDR3 DNA: TGTTCCAGCAGCTTGCGGACAGGGATAACGCCTAATGAAAAACTGTTTTTT

J gene: TRBJ2-3
clone size: NA
V gene: TRBV29-1
D gene: TRBD2
CDR3 protein: CSVVRGSTDTQYF
CDR3 DNA: TGCAGCGTTGTGCGGGGGAGCACAGATACGCAGTATTTT

J gene: TRBJ1-1
clone size: few
V gene: TRBV19
D gene: TRBD1
CDR3 protein: CASSPGQGGQAFF
CDR3 DNA: TGTGCCAGTAGTCCAGGACAGGGGGGGCAGGCTTTCTTT

J gene: TRBJ1-5
clone size: NA
V gene: TRBV30
D gene: TRBD1
CDR3 protein: CAWSVGGGGQPQHF
CDR3 DNA: TGTGCCTGGAGTGTAGGAGGGGGCGGTCAGCCCCAGCATTTT

J gene: TRBJ1-6
clone size: few
V gene: TRBV7-6
D gene: TRBD1
CDR3 protein: CASSSGTGDNSPLHF
CDR3 DNA: TGTGCCAGCAGCTCCGGGACAGGGGATAATTCACCCCTCCACTTT

J gene: TRBJ1-2
clone size: NA
V gene: TRBV2
D gene: NA
CDR3 protein: CAPKGDYGYTF
CDR3 DNA: TGTGCCCCCAAGGGGGACTATGGCTACACCTTC

J gene: TRBJ1-2
clone size: NA
V gene: TRBV7-2
D gene: NA
CDR3 protein: CASSPGKNYGYTF
CDR3 DNA: TGTGCCAGCAGCCCGGGAAAAAACTATGGCTACACCTTC